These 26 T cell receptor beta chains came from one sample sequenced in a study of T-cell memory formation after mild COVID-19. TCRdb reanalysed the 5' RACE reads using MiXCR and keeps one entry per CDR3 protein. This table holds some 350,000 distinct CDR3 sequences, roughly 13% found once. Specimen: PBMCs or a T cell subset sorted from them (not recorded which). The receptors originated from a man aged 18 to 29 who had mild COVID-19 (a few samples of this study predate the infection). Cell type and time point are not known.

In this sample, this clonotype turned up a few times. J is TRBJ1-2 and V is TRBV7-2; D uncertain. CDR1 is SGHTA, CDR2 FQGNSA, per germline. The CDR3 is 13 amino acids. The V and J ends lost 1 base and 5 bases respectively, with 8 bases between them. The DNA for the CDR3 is TGTGCCAGCAGCTTAGTGTCGGGGTATGGCTACACCTTC. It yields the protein CASSLVSGYGYTF.

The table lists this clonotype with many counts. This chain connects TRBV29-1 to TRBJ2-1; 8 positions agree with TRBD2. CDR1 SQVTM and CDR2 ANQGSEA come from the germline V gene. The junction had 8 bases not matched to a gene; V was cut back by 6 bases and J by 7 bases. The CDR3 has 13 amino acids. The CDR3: CSVRPSGGNEQFF. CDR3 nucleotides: TGCAGCGTCCGCCCCTCGGGGGGGAATGAGCAGTTCTTC.

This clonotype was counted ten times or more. In nucleotides, the CDR3 is TGCGCCAGCAGCCAAGATAAGGGTTACAATGAGCAGTTCTTC. This encodes CASSQDKGYNEQFF. The genes are TRBV4-3 and TRBJ2-1; D is unresolved. Deletions cut 0 bases from V and 4 bases from J, with 7 bases between. Germline V lookup: CDR1 LGHNA, CDR2 YSLEER. This CDR3 has 14 amino acids.

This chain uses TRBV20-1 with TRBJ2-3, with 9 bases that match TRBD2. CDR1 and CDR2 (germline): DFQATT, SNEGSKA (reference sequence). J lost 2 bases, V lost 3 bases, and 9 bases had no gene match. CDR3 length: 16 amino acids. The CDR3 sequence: CSASQGLADLTDTQYF. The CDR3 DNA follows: TGCAGTGCTAGCCAGGGACTAGCCGACCTCACAGATACGCAGTATTTT.

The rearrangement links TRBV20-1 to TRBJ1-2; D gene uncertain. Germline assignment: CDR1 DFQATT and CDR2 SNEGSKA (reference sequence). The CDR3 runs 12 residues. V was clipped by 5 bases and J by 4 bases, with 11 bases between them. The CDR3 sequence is CSALRSSYGYTF. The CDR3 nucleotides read TGCAGTGCTCTCAGGAGCTCCTATGGCTACACCTTC.

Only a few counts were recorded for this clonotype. Here the CDR3 reads CASSIGSAAYGYTF. The CDR3, as DNA: TGTGCCAGCAGCATAGGGTCGGCAGCGTATGGCTACACCTTC. The rearrangement links TRBV7-8 to TRBJ1-2, with D hard to call. V was pared by 5 bases and J by 5 bases, with 15 bases between. The CDR3 length is 14 residues. Germline CDR1 SGHVS, CDR2 FQNEAQ.

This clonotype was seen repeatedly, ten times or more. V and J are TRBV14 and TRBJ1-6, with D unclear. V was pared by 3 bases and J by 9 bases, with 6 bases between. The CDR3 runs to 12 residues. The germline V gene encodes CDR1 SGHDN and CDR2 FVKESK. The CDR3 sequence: CASSHSLSPLHF. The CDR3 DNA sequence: TGTGCCAGCAGCCATTCCCTTTCACCCCTCCACTTT.

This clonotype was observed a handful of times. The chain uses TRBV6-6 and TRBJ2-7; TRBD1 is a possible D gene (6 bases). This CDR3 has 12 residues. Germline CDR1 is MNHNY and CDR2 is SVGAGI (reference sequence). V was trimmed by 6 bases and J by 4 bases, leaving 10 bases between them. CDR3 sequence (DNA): TGTGCCAGCAGGCGCACAGGGTACGAGCAGTACTTC. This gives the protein CASRRTGYEQYF.

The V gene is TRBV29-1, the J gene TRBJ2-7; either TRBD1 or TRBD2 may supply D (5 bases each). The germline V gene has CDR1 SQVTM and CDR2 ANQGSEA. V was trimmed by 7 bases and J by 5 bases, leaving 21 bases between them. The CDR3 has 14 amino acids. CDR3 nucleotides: TGCAGCGCCCAACCTGGGGGACGATGGGACGAGCAGTACTTC. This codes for CSAQPGGRWDEQYF.

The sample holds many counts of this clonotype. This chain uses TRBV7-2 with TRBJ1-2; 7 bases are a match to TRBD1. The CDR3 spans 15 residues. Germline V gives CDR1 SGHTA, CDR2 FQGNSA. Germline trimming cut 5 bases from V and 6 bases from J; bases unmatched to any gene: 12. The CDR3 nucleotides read TGTGCCAGCAGCCCAACCCCCGGGACAGTGCATGGCTACACCTTC. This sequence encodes CASSPTPGTVHGYTF.

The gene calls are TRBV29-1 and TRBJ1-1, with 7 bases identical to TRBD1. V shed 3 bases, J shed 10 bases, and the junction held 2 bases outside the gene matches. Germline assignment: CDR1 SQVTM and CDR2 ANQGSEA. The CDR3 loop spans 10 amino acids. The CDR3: CSVETGPAFF. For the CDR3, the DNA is TGCAGCGTTGAGACAGGGCCAGCTTTCTTT. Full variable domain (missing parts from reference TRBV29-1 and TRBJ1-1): SAVISQKPSRDICQRGTSLTIQCQVDSQVTMMFWYRQQPGQSLTLIATANQGSEATYESGFVIDKFPISRPNLTFSTLTVSNMSPEDSSIYLCSVETGPAFFGQGTRLTVV.

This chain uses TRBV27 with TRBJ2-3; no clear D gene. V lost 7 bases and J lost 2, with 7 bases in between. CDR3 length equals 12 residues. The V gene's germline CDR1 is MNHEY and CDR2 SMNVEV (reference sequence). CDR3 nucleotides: TGTGCCAGCAAAGGTACCACAGATACGCAGTATTTT. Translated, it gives CASKGTTDTQYF.

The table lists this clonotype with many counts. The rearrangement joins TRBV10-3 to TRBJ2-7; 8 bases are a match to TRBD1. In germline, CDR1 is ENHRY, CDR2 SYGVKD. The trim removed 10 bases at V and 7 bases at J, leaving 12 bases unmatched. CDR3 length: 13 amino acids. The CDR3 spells CATQDRVGEEQYF. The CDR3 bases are TGTGCCACGCAGGACAGGGTGGGTGAGGAGCAGTACTTC.

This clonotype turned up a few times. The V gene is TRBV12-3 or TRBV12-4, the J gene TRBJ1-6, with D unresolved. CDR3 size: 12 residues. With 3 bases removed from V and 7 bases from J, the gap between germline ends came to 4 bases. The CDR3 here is CASSLTNSPLHF. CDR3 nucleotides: TGTGCCAGCAGTTTGACAAATTCACCCCTCCACTTT.

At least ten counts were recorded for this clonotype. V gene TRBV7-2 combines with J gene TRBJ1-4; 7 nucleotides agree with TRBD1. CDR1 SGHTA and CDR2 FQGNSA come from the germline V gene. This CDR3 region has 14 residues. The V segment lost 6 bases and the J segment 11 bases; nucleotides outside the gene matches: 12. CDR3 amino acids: CASSSLGTATKLFF. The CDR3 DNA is TGTGCCAGCAGTTCTCTTGGGACAGCAACTAAACTGTTTTTT.

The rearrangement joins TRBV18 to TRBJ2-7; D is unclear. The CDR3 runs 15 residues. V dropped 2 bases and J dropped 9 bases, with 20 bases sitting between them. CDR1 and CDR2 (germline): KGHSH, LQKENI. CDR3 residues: CASSPVSLGAGSQYV. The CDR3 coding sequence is TGTGCCAGCTCACCAGTCTCGCTTGGCGCCGGTTCGCAGTACGTC.

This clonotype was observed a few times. CDR3 residues: CASSLTRENGELFF. Here the CDR3 DNA reads TGCGCCAGCAGCTTGACCAGGGAAAACGGGGAGCTGTTTTTT. This chain uses TRBV5-1 with TRBJ2-2; perhaps TRBD1 as D (5 bases). V was cut by 1 base and J by 7 bases, with 11 bases left in between. Germline V lookup: CDR1 SGHRS, CDR2 YFSETQ. The length of the CDR3 is 14 residues.

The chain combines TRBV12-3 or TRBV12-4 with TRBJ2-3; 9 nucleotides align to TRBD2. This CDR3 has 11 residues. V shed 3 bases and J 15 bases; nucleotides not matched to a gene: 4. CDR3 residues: CASSFAGGQYF. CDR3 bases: TGTGCCAGCAGTTTCGCGGGGGGGCAATATTTT.

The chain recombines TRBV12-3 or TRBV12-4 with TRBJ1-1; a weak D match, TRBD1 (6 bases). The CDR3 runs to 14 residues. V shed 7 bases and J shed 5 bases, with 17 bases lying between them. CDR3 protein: CASTPGGGKTEAFF. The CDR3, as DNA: TGTGCCAGCACCCCGGGAGGGGGGAAGACTGAAGCTTTCTTT.

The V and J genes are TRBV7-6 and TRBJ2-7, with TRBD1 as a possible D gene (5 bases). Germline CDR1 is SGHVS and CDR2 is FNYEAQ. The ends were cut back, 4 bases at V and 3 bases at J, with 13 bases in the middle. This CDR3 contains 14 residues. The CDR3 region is CASSSQVTNYEQYF. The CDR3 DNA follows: TGTGCCAGCAGCTCACAGGTGACAAACTACGAGCAGTACTTC.

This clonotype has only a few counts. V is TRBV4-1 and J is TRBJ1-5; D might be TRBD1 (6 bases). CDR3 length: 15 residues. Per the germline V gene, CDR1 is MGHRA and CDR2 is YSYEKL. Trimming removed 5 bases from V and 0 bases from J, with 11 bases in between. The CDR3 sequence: CASSIGTHSNQPQHF. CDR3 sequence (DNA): TGCGCCAGCAGCATTGGGACACATAGCAATCAGCCCCAGCATTTT.

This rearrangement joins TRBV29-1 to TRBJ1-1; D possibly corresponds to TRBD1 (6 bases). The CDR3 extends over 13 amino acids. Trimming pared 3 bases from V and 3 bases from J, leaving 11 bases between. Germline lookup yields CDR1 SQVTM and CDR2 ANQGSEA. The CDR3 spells CSVEVSGDTEAFF. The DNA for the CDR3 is TGCAGCGTTGAGGTGTCAGGGGACACTGAAGCTTTCTTT.

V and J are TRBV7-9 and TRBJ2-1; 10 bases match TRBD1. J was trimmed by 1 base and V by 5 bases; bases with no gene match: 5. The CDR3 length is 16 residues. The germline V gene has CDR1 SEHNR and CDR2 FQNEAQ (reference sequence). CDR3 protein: CASSPRQGASYNEQFF. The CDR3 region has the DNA TGTGCCAGCAGCCCTAGACAGGGGGCTTCCTACAATGAGCAGTTCTTC. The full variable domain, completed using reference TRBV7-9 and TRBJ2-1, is DTGVSQNPRHKITKRGQNVTFRCDPISEHNRLYWYRQTLGQGPEFLTYFQNEAQLEKSRLLSDRFSAERPKGSFSTLEIQRTEQGDSAMYLCASSPRQGASYNEQFFGPGTRLTVL.

In DNA form, the CDR3 reads TGTGCCAGCAGCTTCCTAAGAGACTTGGAGACCCAGTACTTC. Protein product: CASSFLRDLETQYF. This chain links TRBV11-2 with TRBJ2-5; D is ambiguous. V was cut by 3 bases and J by 5 bases, with 13 bases left in between. CDR1 and CDR2 (germline): SGHAT, FQNNGV. The CDR3 loop spans 14 amino acids.

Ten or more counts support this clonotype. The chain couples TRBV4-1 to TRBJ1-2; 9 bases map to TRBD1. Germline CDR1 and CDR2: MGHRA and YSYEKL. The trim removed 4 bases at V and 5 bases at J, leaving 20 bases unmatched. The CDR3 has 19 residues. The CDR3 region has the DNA TGCGCCAGCAGCCCCGGTTTTGGACAGGGGACGCTGGGACTTTATGGCTACACCTTC. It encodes CASSPGFGQGTLGLYGYTF.

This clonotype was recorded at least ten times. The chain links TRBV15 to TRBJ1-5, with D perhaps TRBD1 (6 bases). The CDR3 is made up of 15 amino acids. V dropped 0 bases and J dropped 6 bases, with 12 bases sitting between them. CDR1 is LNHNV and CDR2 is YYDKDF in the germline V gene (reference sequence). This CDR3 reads CATSRETQGGQPQHF. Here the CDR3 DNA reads TGTGCCACCAGCAGAGAGACACAGGGAGGTCAGCCCCAGCATTTT.